One and the same sample provided the 25 T cell receptor beta chains below, sequenced in a study of molecular identifiers for immune sequencing clone quantification. TCRdb re-analysed the PCR reads in MiXCR, keeping a single row per CDR3 protein. Of about 330,000 distinct CDR3 sequences listed, 24% are singletons. Material for sequencing was naive CD8+ T cells from blood, with Jurkat cell RNA spiked in. Subset noted: FACS-sorted CD8+CD4-CCR7+CD45RA+ naive T cells. Receptors originate from a human donor in good health. Some libraries in this study had Jurkat cell RNA spiked in.

This clonotype appeared a few times. V gene TRBV19 combines with J gene TRBJ2-7; D remains ambiguous. V lost 6 bases and J lost 4, with 10 bases in between. Germline assignment: CDR1 LNHDA and CDR2 SQIVND (reference sequence). The CDR3 covers 12 residues. The CDR3 protein is CASSNVGYEQYF. The DNA for the CDR3 is TGTGCCAGTAGCAACGTGGGGTACGAGCAGTACTTC.

This clonotype has a count of ten or more. The CDR3 nucleotides are TGTGCCAGCAGCTCACAACAAGAGACCCAGTACTTC. As protein: CASSSQQETQYF. This rearrangement joins TRBV7-9 to TRBJ2-5; no definite D call. The germline V gene encodes CDR1 SEHNR and CDR2 FQNEAQ (reference sequence). V lost 4 bases and J 2 bases, leaving 5 bases between the germline ends. The CDR3 runs to 12 residues.

In its sample, this clonotype was seen many times. The chain combines TRBV20-1 with TRBJ1-1, with TRBD1 as a possible D gene (6 bases). This CDR3 region has 13 residues. V was shortened by 2 bases and J by 0 bases, with 7 bases between the two germline ends. The germline gives CDR1 DFQATT, CDR2 SNEGSKA (reference sequence). The CDR3 region is CSARQGLNTEAFF. CDR3 coding DNA: TGCAGTGCTAGACAGGGGCTGAACACTGAAGCTTTCTTT.

Comments on this clonotype: This clone may be a read error of a much larger clone one base away. The genes are TRBV5-6 and TRBJ1-4; TRBD1 might be the D (6 bases). The V gene's germline CDR1 is SGHDT and CDR2 YYEEEE. This CDR3 has 16 amino acids. The CDR3 DNA reads as TGTGCCAGCAGCTTAGATCACACAGGGACGGGTGAAAAAATGTTTTTT. The encoded protein is CASSLDHTGTGEKMFF.

This clonotype was detected ten times or more. The V gene is TRBV12-3 or TRBV12-4, the J gene TRBJ1-4, with D hard to call. V was trimmed by 6 bases and J by 8 bases, leaving 10 bases between them. CDR3 length: 12 residues. The CDR3 spells CASSPRGEKLFF. DNA of the CDR3: TGTGCCAGCAGCCCGCGAGGGGAAAAACTGTTTTTT.

The CDR3 region has the DNA TGTGCCACTTCACGCAGGGAGACCCAGTACTTC. As protein: CATSRRETQYF. The J gene is TRBJ2-5, the V gene TRBV25-1; D unresolved. The V and J ends lost 10 bases and 5 bases respectively, with 11 bases between them. CDR1 is MGHDK and CDR2 is SYGVNS in the germline V gene. The CDR3 is 11 amino acids.

The chain has TRBV27 and TRBJ2-7, with TRBD2 matching over 14 bases. Germline V gene sequence: CDR1 MNHEY, CDR2 SMNVEV (reference sequence). The ends lost 5 bases at V and 9 bases at J; junction bases unmatched: 6. The CDR3 totals 14 residues. DNA of the CDR3: TGTGCCAGCAGTCCGGGACTAGCGGGAGTCGGGCAGTACTTC. It is translated as CASSPGLAGVGQYF.

In this sample, this clonotype turned up many times. A read error may produce the germline difference seen at one junction end. The rearrangement joins TRBV12-3 or TRBV12-4 to TRBJ1-5; D is undetermined. The CDR3 is 14 amino acids. The CDR3 coding sequence is TGTGCCAGCAGTCTAGCCTTTACTTATCAGCCCCAGCATTTT. Translation: CASSLAFTYQPQHF.

CDR3 region: CASSYSFRGYSNQPQHF. DNA of the CDR3: TGTGCCAGCAGTTACTCTTTTAGGGGATATAGCAATCAGCCCCAGCATTTT. This rearrangement joins TRBV6-2 or TRBV6-3 to TRBJ1-5, with D possibly being TRBD1 (5 bases). CDR3 length: 17 residues. The germline gives CDR1 MNHEY, CDR2 SVGEGT. V dropped 0 bases and J dropped 0 bases, with 12 bases sitting between them.

This clonotype was recorded a few times. This chain links TRBV24-1 with TRBJ2-2; 7 nucleotides line up with TRBD1. The CDR3 totals 19 residues. Trimming removed 4 bases from V and 0 bases from J; junction bases left unmatched: 13. Per the germline V gene, CDR1 is KGHDR and CDR2 is SFDVKD. The CDR3 DNA follows: TGTGCCACCAGTGACTCGGGACAGATCGCTAATGCGAACACCGGGGAGCTGTTTTTT. It yields the protein CATSDSGQIANANTGELFF.

This clonotype was found many times. The V and J genes are TRBV28 and TRBJ1-1; D is unclear. Germline CDR1 MDHEN, CDR2 SYDVKM. V was trimmed by 6 bases and J by 1 base, leaving 9 bases between them. The CDR3 consists of 13 residues. CDR3 region: CASSSKWNTEAFF. For the CDR3, the DNA is TGTGCCAGCAGCTCTAAGTGGAACACTGAAGCTTTCTTT.

This clonotype was seen repeatedly, ten times or more. The rearrangement links TRBV28 to TRBJ2-7; the D gene is possibly TRBD2 (5 bases). This CDR3 contains 16 residues. V was pared by 4 bases and J by 0 bases, with 16 bases between. CDR1 MDHEN and CDR2 SYDVKM come from the germline V gene. The CDR3: CASSSTRAGFSYEQYF. In DNA form, the CDR3 reads TGTGCCAGCAGTTCTACCCGGGCGGGTTTCTCCTACGAGCAGTACTTC.

This chain joins TRBV19 and TRBJ1-2, with D perhaps matching TRBD1 (6 bases). The germline CDR1 and CDR2 sequences are LNHDA and SQIVND (reference sequence). The CDR3 is made up of 14 amino acids. The V end lost 7 bases, the J end lost 0 bases, and 12 bases lay between the germline ends. The CDR3 DNA follows: TGTGCCAGTACATATGGGACAACTAACTATGGCTACACCTTC. Protein product: CASTYGTTNYGYTF.

This clonotype turned up a few times. V is TRBV20-1 and J is TRBJ2-7; D may be TRBD1 (6 bases). This CDR3 region has 13 residues. Trimming shortened V by 3 bases and J by 4 bases, and 13 bases separated the two germline ends. The germline gives CDR1 DFQATT, CDR2 SNEGSKA (reference sequence). CDR3 residues: CSASYGRGYEQYF. The DNA for the CDR3 is TGCAGTGCTAGTTACGGCAGGGGTTACGAGCAGTACTTC.

In regard to this clonotype: Since a much larger clone is just one base distant, this may be a read error. The CDR3 protein is CASSSGVEPDRGTEAFF. The CDR3 DNA follows: TGTGCCAGCAGCTCGGGGGTTGAACCGGACCGTGGCACTGAAGCTTTCTTT. This rearrangement joins TRBV9 to TRBJ1-1; perhaps TRBD1 as D (5 bases). This CDR3 spans 17 amino acids. V dropped 4 bases and J dropped 4 bases, with 23 bases sitting between them. Germline lookup yields CDR1 SGDLS and CDR2 YYNGEE.

The rearrangement uses TRBV6-2 or TRBV6-3 and TRBJ2-7; 7 bases agree with TRBD2. V shed 6 bases and J 0 bases; nucleotides not matched to a gene: 11. Germline assignment: CDR1 MNHEY and CDR2 SVGEGT. This CDR3 comprises 16 residues. This CDR3 reads CASSPGGFFASYEQYF. The CDR3 bases are TGTGCCAGCAGCCCCGGGGGGTTCTTTGCCTCCTACGAGCAGTACTTC.

This clonotype was counted many times. This chain uses TRBV28 with TRBJ1-4; D not resolved. Germline-derived CDR1 and CDR2 are MDHEN and SYDVKM. The CDR3 has 12 residues. Trimming removed 2 bases from V and 4 bases from J, with 2 bases in between. CDR3 nucleotide sequence: TGTGCCAGCAGTTTACTTAATGAAAAACTGTTTTTT. Translating gives CASSLLNEKLFF.

This clonotype has ten or more counts. This rearrangement joins TRBV29-1 to TRBJ1-1; no reliable D call. CDR1 SQVTM and CDR2 ANQGSEA come from the germline V gene. The CDR3 has 12 amino acids. V dropped 4 bases and J dropped 4 bases, with 10 bases sitting between them. This CDR3 reads CSVVVGATEAFF. DNA for the CDR3: TGCAGCGTTGTAGTGGGTGCCACTGAAGCTTTCTTT.

Only a few counts were recorded for this clonotype. The chain has TRBV27 and TRBJ1-6; D is possibly TRBD1 (5 bases). In germline, CDR1 is MNHEY, CDR2 SMNVEV (reference sequence). The V gene lost 5 bases and the J gene lost 7 bases, with 12 bases spanning the gap. The CDR3 loop spans 14 amino acids. For the CDR3, the DNA is TGTGCCAGCAGTCCGGGTCGGGGCAATTCACCCCTCCACTTT. As protein: CASSPGRGNSPLHF.

This clonotype was seen at least ten times. The chain uses TRBV5-1 and TRBJ1-5; D may be TRBD1 (5 bases). The V end was cut by 0 bases, the J end by 3 bases, with 10 bases between. Germline V gene data show CDR1 as SGHRS and CDR2 as YFSETQ. The CDR3 runs 15 residues. The CDR3 is CASSLGDFNNQPQHF. CDR3 nucleotides: TGCGCCAGCAGCTTGGGGGACTTTAACAATCAGCCCCAGCATTTT.

As regards this clonotype: Given the absence of the conserved phenylalanine or tryptophan at the CDR3 end, a read error is likely. The J gene is TRBJ1-1, the V gene TRBV5-3; no reliable D call. TRBV5-3 is an ORF, with its function uncertain. This CDR3 spans 11 amino acids. The V end lost 8 bases, the J end lost 4 bases, and 9 bases lay between the germline ends. The CDR3 sequence: CASSLSTEAFI. CDR3 nucleotide sequence: TGTGCCAGCAGCCTCTCCACTGAAGCTTTCATT.

The table lists this clonotype with many counts. The chain employs TRBV4-1 and TRBJ2-5; D gene uncertain. V lost 0 bases to trimming and J lost 5 bases, with 10 bases between them. Germline V gene lookup returns CDR1 MGHRA and CDR2 YSYEKL. This CDR3 contains 14 residues. The CDR3, as DNA: TGCGCCAGCAGCCAAGAAGGAGCCTGGGAGACCCAGTACTTC. Translating it yields CASSQEGAWETQYF.

This clonotype was counted ten times or more. The rearrangement joins TRBV7-9 to TRBJ2-4; the match to TRBD2 covers 8 bases. This CDR3 is 16 amino acids long. CDR1 is SEHNR and CDR2 is FQNEAQ in the germline V gene (reference sequence). V dropped 5 bases and J dropped 4; count of bases not matched to a gene: 10. CDR3 in amino acids: CASSPATGLAKNIQYF. As DNA, the CDR3 is TGTGCCAGCAGCCCAGCGACCGGACTAGCAAAAAACATTCAGTACTTC.

This clonotype was counted ten times or more. The rearrangement uses TRBV7-9 and TRBJ2-5; 7 bases line up with TRBD1. Germline assignment: CDR1 SEHNR and CDR2 FQNEAQ (reference sequence). This CDR3 has 16 residues. The junction had 9 bases not matched to a gene; V was cut back by 0 bases and J by 5 bases. Written as DNA, the CDR3 is TGTGCCAGCAGCTTAGCGGAGACAGGGTTAGGGGAGACCCAGTACTTC. Its protein product is CASSLAETGLGETQYF.

Worth noting for this clonotype: This may stem from a read error, because a much larger clone lies one nucleotide away. The V gene is TRBV9, the J gene TRBJ2-7, with D unclear. The CDR3 is 13 amino acids. The germline V gene has CDR1 SGDLS and CDR2 YYNGEE. CDR3 residues: CASSVGDGYERYF. CDR3 bases: TGTGCCAGCAGCGTCGGAGACGGCTACGAGCGGTACTTC.